These 19 T cell receptor beta chains were sequenced from one sample in a study of cytomegalovirus exposure and HLA in healthy donors. Primers for the PCR totalled 60 Vbeta and 13 Jbeta. Some clones are missing from TCRdb's copy, which holds only in-frame ones; the method was immunoSEQ multiplex PCR. The sample includes about 200,000 clones, approximately 78% seen only once; the top ten take 2.5% to 3.5%. Sequenced sample: PBMCs. Receptors originate from a woman aged 40 to 49 in good health and CMV-seronegative.

This chain connects TRBV11-2 to TRBJ2-5; the D gene is possibly TRBD2 (6 bases). Germline V gene lookup returns CDR1 SGHAT and CDR2 FQNNGV. CDR3 length equals 15 residues. The germline V and J ends were trimmed by 2 bases and 2 bases, with 12 bases remaining between them. CDR3 protein: CASSLLGGLQETQYF. CDR3 nucleotide sequence: TGTGCCAGCAGCTTATTGGGGGGTCTTCAAGAGACCCAGTACTTC.

The chain combines TRBV18 with TRBJ2-7, with no clear D. Germline V gives CDR1 KGHSH, CDR2 LQKENI. Trimming shortened V by 4 bases and J by 1 base, and 5 bases separated the two germline ends. This CDR3 is 12 amino acids long. The CDR3 region has the DNA TGTGCCAGCTCACTCAGTTCCTACGAGCAGTACTTC. This codes for CASSLSSYEQYF.

The chain joins TRBV6-6 to TRBJ2-5; 9 bases map to TRBD2. CDR3 size: 15 residues. Germline V lookup: CDR1 MNHNY, CDR2 SVGAGI (reference sequence). V lost 4 bases to trimming and J lost 2 bases; unmatched junction nucleotides: 5. Here the CDR3 reads CASSSAGGKQETQYF. The CDR3 nucleotides are TGTGCCAGCAGTTCGGCGGGAGGGAAACAAGAGACCCAGTACTTC.

This clone was counted only a few times. The genes are TRBV2 and TRBJ2-2; D gene ambiguous. The ends were cut back, 5 bases at V and 3 bases at J, with 10 bases in the middle. Germline V CDR1 and CDR2: SNHLY, FYNNEI. CDR3 length: 14 amino acids. CDR3 bases: TGTGCCAGCAGTCTGGTCACTTACACCGGGGAGCTGTTTTTT. This codes for CASSLVTYTGELFF.

This clone appeared a single time. The V call is TRBV7-3, the J call TRBJ1-5; the D gene is possibly TRBD1 (6 bases). This CDR3 comprises 15 residues. The V end was cut by 3 bases, the J end by 5 bases, with 14 bases between. Per germline, CDR1 SGHTA and CDR2 FQGTGA. The CDR3 DNA reads as TGTGCCAGCAGCTTGCGGGGGGGGCCTGATCAGCCCCAGCATTTT. Translation gives CASSLRGGPDQPQHF.

This chain uses TRBV11-2 with TRBJ2-7; TRBD2 agrees at 14 bases. The trim removed 5 bases at V and 4 bases at J, leaving 4 bases unmatched. Germline V CDR1 and CDR2: SGHAT, FQNNGV. The CDR3 sequence is 15 residues long. The CDR3 protein is CASSGLAGGSYEQYF. In DNA form, the CDR3 reads TGTGCCAGCAGCGGACTAGCGGGAGGATCTTACGAGCAGTACTTC.

The rearrangement uses TRBV27 and TRBJ1-1, with D hard to call. The V end was cut by 4 bases, the J end by 6 bases, with 12 bases between. Germline V CDR1 and CDR2: MNHEY, SMNVEV (reference sequence). The CDR3 extends over 13 amino acids. CDR3 protein: CASSSAVEAEAFF. The DNA of the CDR3 is TGTGCCAGCAGTTCGGCCGTGGAGGCTGAAGCTTTCTTT.

This clone has only one observation. This chain joins TRBV29-1 and TRBJ1-5; D uncertain. CDR3 length: 14 amino acids. Germline V CDR1 and CDR2: SQVTM, ANQGSEA. Trimming left V 6 bases short and J 2 bases short, with 14 bases between. The CDR3, as DNA: TGCAGCGTGCGTACGGGGATGGGCAATCAGCCCCAGCATTTT. Protein: CSVRTGMGNQPQHF. Using reference TRBV29-1 and TRBJ1-5 for the parts outside the CDR3, the full variable domain is SAVISQKPSRDICQRGTSLTIQCQVDSQVTMMFWYRQQPGQSLTLIATANQGSEATYESGFVIDKFPISRPNLTFSTLTVSNMSPEDSSIYLCSVRTGMGNQPQHFGDGTRLSIL.

This rearrangement joins TRBV4-1 to TRBJ2-7; possible D gene TRBD1, 6 bases. Looked up from germline, CDR1 is MGHRA and CDR2 is YSYEKL. Between the trimmed V and J ends, which lost 1 base and 5 bases, there was a span of 15 bases. The CDR3 is 15 residues long. The CDR3 reads CASSQGQVTMDEQYF. The DNA of the CDR3 is TGCGCCAGCAGCCAAGGACAGGTTACTATGGACGAGCAGTACTTC.

The V gene is TRBV27, the J gene TRBJ1-5, with D perhaps TRBD1 (6 bases). The germline V gene encodes CDR1 MNHEY and CDR2 SMNVEV (reference sequence). The CDR3 is 14 amino acids. Trimming removed 5 bases at V and 5 bases at J, with 13 bases between. CDR3 amino acids: CASSEGGVDQPQHF. In nucleotides, the CDR3 is TGTGCCAGCAGTGAAGGGGGAGTGGATCAGCCCCAGCATTTT.

The count of this clone is one. This chain uses TRBV7-9 with TRBJ2-2; D perhaps matches TRBD2 (6 bases). Trimming left V 5 bases short and J 7 bases short, with 11 bases between. CDR3 length equals 13 residues. Germline CDR1 SEHNR, CDR2 FQNEAQ (reference sequence). CDR3 protein: CASSPWGVGELFF. The DNA of the CDR3 is TGTGCCAGCAGCCCGTGGGGGGTCGGGGAGCTGTTTTTT.

DNA for the CDR3: TGTGCCAGCAGTTTAAGGGGTGCCACTGAAGCTTTCTTT. Protein sequence: CASSLRGATEAFF. The V call is TRBV27, the J call TRBJ1-1; the D gene is possibly TRBD1 (5 bases). Germline V lookup: CDR1 MNHEY, CDR2 SMNVEV (reference sequence). CDR3 length: 13 amino acids. The V and J ends lost 2 bases and 4 bases respectively, with 8 bases between them.

The V and J genes are TRBV27 and TRBJ2-3, with 9 nucleotides matching TRBD2. CDR3 length equals 17 residues. Germline V gene data show CDR1 as MNHEY and CDR2 as SMNVEV (reference sequence). J gave up 5 bases and V 5 bases, and 14 bases lay outside the gene matches. The CDR3, as DNA: TGTGCCAGCAGTAAACCGGAGGGGGTAGCGGGAGTAGATACGCAGTATTTT. This codes for CASSKPEGVAGVDTQYF.

This clone came up a few times. The V gene is TRBV18, the J gene TRBJ1-4, with 7 bases lining up with TRBD1. V shed 2 bases and J 8 bases; nucleotides not matched to a gene: 11. The CDR3 is 16 residues long. Germline V gives CDR1 KGHSH, CDR2 LQKENI. CDR3 sequence reads: CASSPTTAQGREKLFF. The CDR3 DNA reads TGTGCCAGCTCACCAACCACCGCACAGGGGAGGGAAAAACTGTTTTTT.

V and J are TRBV30 and TRBJ2-3, with no clear D. Germline V CDR1 and CDR2: GTSNPN, SVGIG (reference sequence). V gave up 2 bases and J gave up 0 bases, with 6 bases separating them. CDR3 length: 13 amino acids. This chain's CDR3 is CAWSSTSTDTQYF. Here the CDR3 DNA reads TGTGCCTGGAGTTCGACTAGCACAGATACGCAGTATTTT.

V usage is TRBV19 and J usage is TRBJ2-1, with 11 bases aligning to TRBD2. This CDR3 comprises 16 residues. Trimming removed 5 bases from V and 6 bases from J; junction bases left unmatched: 9. CDR1 and CDR2 (germline): LNHDA, SQIVND (reference sequence). The CDR3 reads CASSLRLAGLSNEQFF. The CDR3 DNA sequence: TGTGCCAGTAGTCTCAGACTAGCGGGATTGTCCAATGAGCAGTTCTTC. The whole variable domain, remainder taken from reference TRBV19 and TRBJ2-1, is DGGITQSPKYLFRKEGQNVTLSCEQNLNHDAMYWYRQDPGQGLRLIYYSQIVNDFQKGDIAEGYSVSREKKESFPLTVTSAQKNPTAFYLCASSLRLAGLSNEQFFGPGTRLTVL.

The genes are TRBV6-1 and TRBJ2-7; D is possibly TRBD1 (6 bases). Germline CDR1 is MNHNS and CDR2 is SASEGT. The CDR3 covers 15 residues. Trimming stripped 0 bases from V and 5 bases from J, with 14 bases between. As DNA, the CDR3 is TGTGCCAGCAGTGAAGCGGGGGCCTCGCGGGACGAGCAGTACTTC. This gives the protein CASSEAGASRDEQYF.

This sequence joins TRBV7-3 and TRBJ1-1; 10 bases agree with TRBD1. There are 14 residues in the CDR3. Germline assignment: CDR1 SGHTA and CDR2 FQGTGA. The J segment lost 8 bases and the V segment lost 2 bases, leaving 5 bases of the junction unmatched. The CDR3 sequence is CASSLSGTGVEAFF. The CDR3 DNA reads as TGTGCCAGCAGCTTATCCGGGACAGGGGTAGAAGCTTTCTTT.

This clone was recorded once. J is TRBJ1-5 and V is TRBV5-1, with a weak D call TRBD1 (5 bases). The CDR3 consists of 15 residues. Trimming removed 0 bases from V and 0 bases from J, with 7 bases in between. From germline, CDR1 is SGHRS and CDR2 YFSETQ. CDR3 amino acids: CASSLGGDSNQPQHF. CDR3 nucleotide sequence: TGCGCCAGCAGCTTGGGGGGGGATAGCAATCAGCCCCAGCATTTT. Variable domain in full (rest from reference TRBV5-1 and TRBJ1-5): KAGVTQTPRYLIKTRGQQVTLSCSPISGHRSVSWYQQTPGQGLQFLFEYFSETQRNKGNFPGRFSGRQFSNSRSEMNVSTLELGDSALYLCASSLGGDSNQPQHFGDGTRLSIL.